This TCR beta chain comes out of a study of regulatory T cells in long-lasting Graves disease. Concerning this clonotype itself: Since a far larger clone is one base different, this is likely a read error.

Assembly of TCR beta libraries relied on iRepertoire HTBI primers together with Arm-PCR of CDR3 regions. TCRdb recomputed calls from the multiplex PCR reads with MiXCR, one row per CDR3 protein. This sample has about 210,000 distinct CDR3 sequences, with roughly 20% found just once. Time point indicated: newly diagnosed GD, antithyroid drugs for less than 3 months. The TCR library used RNA extracted from PBMCs. Separately, the same data were catalogued under a study of T cells in Graves' hyperthyroidism and ophthalmopathy. According to that study: Across 18 months, stable Graves' hyperthyroidism was marked by no progression to ophthalmopathy. Those patients with uncontrolled infection, other autoimmune disease, pregnancy or lactation were excluded. Most thyroid-expanded clonotypes above 0.001 were also found in blood.

This clonotype was obtained from a woman in her twenties or thirties with Graves disease. Sequenced here: peripheral blood mononuclear cells (PBMCs), sampled at new diagnosis, from a patient treated with antithyroid drugs.

DNA for the CDR3: TGTGCCAGCAGACCGTCGGGGGGGAGCTGCGAGCAGTACTTC. Residues: CASRPSGGSCEQYF. This chain joins TRBV7-2 and TRBJ2-1; 8 bases fit TRBD2. Judging by the DNA end, TRBJ2-7 fits better; the J call may be wrong. Germline values: CDR1 SGHTA, CDR2 FQGNSA. This CDR3 has 14 amino acids.